This TCR beta chain was sequenced during a study of blood T cells in healthy people across ages. For the study at large: The template switching approach captured approximately one barcoded beta molecule for every two T cells.

A J-beta primer mix and a sample-barcoded 5' primer were used in a second PCR of roughly 6 to 11 cycles. Through a template-switch adaptor with 12 random nucleotides, each cDNA molecule received a tag. A single record per CDR3 protein comes from TCRdb applying MiXCR to the 5' RACE reads. The sample records 800,000 or so distinct CDR3 sequences, more than 20% being singletons. This clonotype was detected only once. The study recruited healthy Caucasian donors from Russia who were aged about 6 to 100. Unmatched junction bases numbered 7, after V lost 2 bases and J lost 4 bases. Germline V gene data show CDR1 as DFQATT and CDR2 as SNEGSKA (reference sequence). This CDR3 region has 15 residues. The same specimen was also included in a second study, on T cells of mothers and their children. That source reports: None of the identified T cell clones proved to be persistent microchimeric clones.

The chain uses TRBV20-1 and TRBJ2-3; 9 nucleotides align to TRBD1. What was sequenced was blood. This sequence originates from a boy under 18 in good health. The CDR3 here is CSARLGTGRADTQYF. DNA for the CDR3: TGCAGTGCTAGACTCGGGACAGGGAGAGCAGATACGCAGTATTTT.